This entry is about one T cell receptor beta chain. Its specificity is unknown. This sample is part of a study of T cell responses to AZD1222 COVID-19 vaccine. Notes on the study in general: Repertoires were sampled only after the peak T cell response.

The CDR3 covers 16 residues. The V gene lost 3 bases and the J gene lost 0 bases, with 9 bases spanning the gap. Germline V gene sequence: CDR1 LNHDA, CDR2 SQIVND (reference sequence). Assay: immunoSEQ multiplex PCR; the TCRdb copy retains only in-frame clones and omits some. Among roughly 70,000 clones, around four fifths were seen once, and the ten largest hold roughly 5%. The sequence was collected from an adult in good health. This chain joins TRBV19 and TRBJ2-6; D gene unclear. This specimen consisted of peripheral blood, obtained on day 0 of AZD1222 vaccination. The CDR3 coding sequence is TGTGCCAGTAGTATCGATGCCTTCTCTGGGGCCAACGTCCTGACTTTC. Translated, it gives CASSIDAFSGANVLTF.